This T cell receptor beta chain derives from a study of T cell responses to AZD1222 COVID-19 vaccine. Note on this clone: Its antigen is as yet unknown. Compared with germline, one end of the junction differs, possibly owing to a read error.

Sequenced by immunoSEQ multiplex PCR; TCRdb stores in-frame clones only, minus some. The data show roughly 60,000 clones, with 84% seen just once and approximately 20% held by the top ten. The germline gives CDR1 SSHAT, CDR2 FNYEAQ (reference sequence). The CDR3 sequence is 13 residues long. Overall study findings and caveats: As reported, nearly half of all spike-specific TCRs target variant regions that are unmutated.

This clonotype originated in an adult in good health. The genes are TRBV7-7 and TRBJ2-1; 8 bases line up with TRBD1. This specimen was peripheral blood, taken on day 0 of AZD1222 vaccination. CDR3 nucleotides: TGTGCTAGCAGCATACAGGGGGGCAATGAGCAGTTCTTC. Amino acid sequence: CASSIQGGNEQFF. Variable domain in full (rest from reference TRBV7-7 and TRBJ2-1): GAGVSQSPRYKVTKRGQDVTLRCDPISSHATLYWYQQALGQGPEFLTYFNYEAQPDKSGLPSDRFSAERPEGSISTLTIQRTEQRDSAMYRCASSIQGGNEQFFGPGTRLTVL.